This T cell receptor beta chain was documented in a study of blood T cells in healthy people across ages. This clonotype has a handful of counts. With a J-beta primer mix and a sample-barcoded 5' primer, a second PCR ran about 7 to 12 cycles. MiXCR, run by TCRdb on the 5' RACE reads, gives a single entry per CDR3 protein. The data hold about 1,500,000 distinct CDR3 sequences, with approximately 38% observed a single time. This CDR3 comprises 16 residues. The germline CDR1 and CDR2 sequences are MGHRA and YSYEKL. V was clipped by 1 base and J by 3 bases, with 16 bases between them. The chain carries TRBV4-1 and TRBJ2-7; possible D gene TRBD2, 6 bases. Sequences were obtained from blood. The source is a woman aged 18-35 years in good health. This CDR3 reads CASSQGKGLHLYEQYF. The CDR3 nucleotides are TGCGCCAGCAGCCAAGGAAAGGGACTCCACCTCTACGAGCAGTACTTC.